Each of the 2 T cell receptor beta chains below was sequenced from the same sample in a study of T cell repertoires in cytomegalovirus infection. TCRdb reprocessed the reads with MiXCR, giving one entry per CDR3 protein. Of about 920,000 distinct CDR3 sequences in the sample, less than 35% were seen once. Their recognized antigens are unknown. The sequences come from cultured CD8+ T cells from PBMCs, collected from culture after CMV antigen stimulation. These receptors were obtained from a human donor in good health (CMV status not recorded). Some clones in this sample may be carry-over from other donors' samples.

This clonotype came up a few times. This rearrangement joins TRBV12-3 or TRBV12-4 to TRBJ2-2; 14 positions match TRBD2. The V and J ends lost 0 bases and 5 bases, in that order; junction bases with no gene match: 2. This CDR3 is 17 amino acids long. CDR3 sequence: CASSLAGTSGGTGELFF. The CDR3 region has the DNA TGTGCCAGCAGTTTAGCGGGGACTAGCGGGGGAACCGGGGAGCTGTTTTTT.

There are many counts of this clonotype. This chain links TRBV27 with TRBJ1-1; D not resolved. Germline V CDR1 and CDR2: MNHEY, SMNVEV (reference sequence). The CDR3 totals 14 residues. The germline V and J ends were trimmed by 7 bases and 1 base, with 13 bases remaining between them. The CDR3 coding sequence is TGTGCCAGCACTCTCCGTGGGGAGAACACTGAAGCTTTCTTT. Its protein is CASTLRGENTEAFF.